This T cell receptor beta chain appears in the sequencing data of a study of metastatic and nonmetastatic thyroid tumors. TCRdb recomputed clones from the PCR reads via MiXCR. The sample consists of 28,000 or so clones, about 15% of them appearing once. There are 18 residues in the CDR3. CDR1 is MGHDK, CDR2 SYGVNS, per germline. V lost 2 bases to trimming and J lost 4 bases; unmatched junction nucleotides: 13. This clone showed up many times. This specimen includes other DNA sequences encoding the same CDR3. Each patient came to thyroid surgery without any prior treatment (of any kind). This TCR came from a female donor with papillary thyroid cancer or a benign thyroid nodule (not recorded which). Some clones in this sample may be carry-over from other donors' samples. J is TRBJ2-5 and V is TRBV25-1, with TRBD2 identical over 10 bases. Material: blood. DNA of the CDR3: TGTGCCAGCAGTGAAGGAGGTCTAGCGGGAGTAGGAGGAGAGACCCAGTACTTC. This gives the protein CASSEGGLAGVGGETQYF. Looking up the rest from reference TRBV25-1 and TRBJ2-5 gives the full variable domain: EADIYQTPRYLVIGTGKKITLECSQTMGHDKMYWYQQDPGMELHLIHYSYGVNSTEKGDLSSESTVSRIRTEHFPLTLESARPSHTSQYLCASSEGGLAGVGGETQYFGPGTRLLVL.